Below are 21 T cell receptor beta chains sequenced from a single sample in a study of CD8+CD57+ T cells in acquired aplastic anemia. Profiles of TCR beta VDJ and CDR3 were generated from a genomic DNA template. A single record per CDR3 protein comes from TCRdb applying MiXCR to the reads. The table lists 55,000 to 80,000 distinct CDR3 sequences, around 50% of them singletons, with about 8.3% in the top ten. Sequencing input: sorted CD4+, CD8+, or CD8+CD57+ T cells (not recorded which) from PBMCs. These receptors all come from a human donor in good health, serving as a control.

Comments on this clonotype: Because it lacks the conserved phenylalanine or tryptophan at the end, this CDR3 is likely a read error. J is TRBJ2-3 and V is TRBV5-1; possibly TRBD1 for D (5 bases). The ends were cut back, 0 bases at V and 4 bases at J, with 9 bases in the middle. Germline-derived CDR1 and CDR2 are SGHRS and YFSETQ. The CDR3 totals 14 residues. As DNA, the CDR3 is TGCGCCAGCAGCTTGGCCCAGGGTTCAGATACGCAGTATCTT. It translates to CASSLAQGSDTQYL.

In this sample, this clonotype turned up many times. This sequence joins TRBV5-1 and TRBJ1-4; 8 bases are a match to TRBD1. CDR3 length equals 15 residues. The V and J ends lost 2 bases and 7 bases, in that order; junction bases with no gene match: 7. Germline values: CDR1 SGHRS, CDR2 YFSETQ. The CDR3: CASSFSGGLGEKLFF. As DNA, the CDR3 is TGCGCCAGCAGCTTCTCAGGGGGCTTAGGTGAAAAACTGTTTTTT.

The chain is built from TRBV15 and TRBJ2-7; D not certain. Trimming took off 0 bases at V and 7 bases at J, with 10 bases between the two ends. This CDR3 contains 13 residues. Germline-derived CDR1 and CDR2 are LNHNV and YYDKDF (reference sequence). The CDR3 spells CATSRDIDREQYF. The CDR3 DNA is TGTGCCACCAGCAGAGATATCGATCGTGAGCAGTACTTC.

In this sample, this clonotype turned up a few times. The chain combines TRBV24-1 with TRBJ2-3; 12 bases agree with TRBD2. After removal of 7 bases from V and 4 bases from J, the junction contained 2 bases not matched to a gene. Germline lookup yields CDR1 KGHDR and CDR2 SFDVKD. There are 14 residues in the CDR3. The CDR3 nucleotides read TGTGCCACCAGGACTAGCGGGAGTTCAGATACGCAGTATTTT. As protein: CATRTSGSSDTQYF.

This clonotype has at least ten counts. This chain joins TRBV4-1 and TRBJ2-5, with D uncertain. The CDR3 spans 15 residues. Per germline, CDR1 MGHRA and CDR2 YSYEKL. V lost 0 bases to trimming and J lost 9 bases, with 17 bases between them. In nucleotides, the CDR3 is TGCGCCAGCAGCCAAGATCGCGCGTCTCCCTGGGCCCAGTACTTC. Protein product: CASSQDRASPWAQYF.

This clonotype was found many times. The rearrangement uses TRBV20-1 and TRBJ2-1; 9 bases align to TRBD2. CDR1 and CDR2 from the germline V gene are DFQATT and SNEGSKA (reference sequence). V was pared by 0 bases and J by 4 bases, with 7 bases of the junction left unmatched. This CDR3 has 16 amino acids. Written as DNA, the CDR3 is TGCAGTGCTAGAGATCCTTCTAGCGGGGAATACAATGAGCAGTTCTTC. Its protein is CSARDPSSGEYNEQFF.

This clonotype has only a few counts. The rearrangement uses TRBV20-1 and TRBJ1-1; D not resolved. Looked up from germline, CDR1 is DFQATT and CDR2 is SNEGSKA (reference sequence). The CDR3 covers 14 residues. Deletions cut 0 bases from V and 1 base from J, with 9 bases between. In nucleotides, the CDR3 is TGCAGTGCTAGAGATCCCACAGCGAACACTGAAGCTTTCTTT. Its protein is CSARDPTANTEAFF.

Here the CDR3 reads CASTFDRGSYEQYF. Written as DNA, the CDR3 is TGCGCCAGCACCTTCGACAGGGGTTCCTACGAGCAGTACTTC. V and J are TRBV10-1 and TRBJ2-7, with 8 bases lining up with TRBD1. Germline loops: CDR1 WNHNN, CDR2 SYGVQD (reference sequence). This CDR3 region has 14 residues. V gave up 7 bases and J gave up 1 base; unmatched junction bases: 6.

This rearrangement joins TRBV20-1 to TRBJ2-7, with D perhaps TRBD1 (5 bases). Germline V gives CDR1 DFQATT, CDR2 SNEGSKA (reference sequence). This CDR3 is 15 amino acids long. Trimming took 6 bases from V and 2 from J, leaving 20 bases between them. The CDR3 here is CSARTRTRATYEQYF. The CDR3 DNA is TGCAGTGCAAGAACCCGGACAAGGGCTACCTACGAGCAGTACTTC.

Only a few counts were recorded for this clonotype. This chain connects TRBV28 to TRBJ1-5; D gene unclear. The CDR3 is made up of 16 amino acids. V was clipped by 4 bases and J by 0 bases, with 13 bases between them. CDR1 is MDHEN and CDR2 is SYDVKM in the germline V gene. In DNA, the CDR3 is TGTGCCAGCAGTTCCGCGACATTCAATAGCAATCAGCCCCAGCATTTT. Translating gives CASSSATFNSNQPQHF. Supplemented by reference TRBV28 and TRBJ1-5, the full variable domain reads DVKVTQSSRYLVKRTGEKVFLECVQDMDHENMFWYRQDPGLGLRLIYFSYDVKMKEKGDIPEGYSVSREKKERFSLILESASTNQTSMYLCASSSATFNSNQPQHFGDGTRLSIL.

CDR3 coding DNA: TGTGCCAGTAGTCTACTTAGCGGGGCGTCGGCTACAGATACGCAGTATTTT. Translated, it gives CASSLLSGASATDTQYF. The chain couples TRBV19 to TRBJ2-3; 8 bases are a match to TRBD2. The germline V gene encodes CDR1 LNHDA and CDR2 SQIVND (reference sequence). This CDR3 comprises 17 residues. After removal of 5 bases from V and 3 bases from J, the junction contained 13 bases not matched to a gene.

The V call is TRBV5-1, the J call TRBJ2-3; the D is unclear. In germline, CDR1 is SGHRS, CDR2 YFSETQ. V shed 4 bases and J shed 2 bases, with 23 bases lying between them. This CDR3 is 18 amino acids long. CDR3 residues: CASSQRAYRLNNTDTQYF. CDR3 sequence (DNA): TGCGCCAGCAGCCAACGGGCCTACCGCCTAAATAACACAGATACGCAGTATTTT.

The CDR3, as DNA: TGTGCCAGCAGCGAAGACCTTAATTCACCCCTCCACTTT. It codes for CASSEDLNSPLHF. The chain has TRBV7-2 and TRBJ1-6; D gene ambiguous. V was clipped by 5 bases and J by 6 bases, with 8 bases between them. CDR1 is SGHTA and CDR2 is FQGNSA in the germline V gene. CDR3 length equals 13 residues.

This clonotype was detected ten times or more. The CDR3 region has the DNA TGTGCCAGCAGTTTTAGAGACGAGCAGTACTTC. Amino acids: CASSFRDEQYF. V gene TRBV27 combines with J gene TRBJ2-7; D remains unclear. The CDR3 runs 11 residues. Germline V gene lookup returns CDR1 MNHEY and CDR2 SMNVEV (reference sequence). Deletions cut 3 bases from V and 5 bases from J, with 5 bases between.

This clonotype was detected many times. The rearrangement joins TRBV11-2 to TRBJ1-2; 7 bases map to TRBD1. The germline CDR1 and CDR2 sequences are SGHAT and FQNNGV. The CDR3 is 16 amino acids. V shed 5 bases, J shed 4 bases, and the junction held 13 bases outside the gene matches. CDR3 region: CASSTRVGQGGYGYTF. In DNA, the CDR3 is TGTGCCAGCAGCACCCGGGTGGGGCAGGGGGGCTATGGCTACACCTTC.

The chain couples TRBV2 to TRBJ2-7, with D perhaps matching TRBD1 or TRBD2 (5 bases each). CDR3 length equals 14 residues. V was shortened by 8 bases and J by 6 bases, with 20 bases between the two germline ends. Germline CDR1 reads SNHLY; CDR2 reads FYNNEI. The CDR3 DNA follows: TGTGCCAGCTCGAGGGTGGGGGTCGTTCCCGAGCAGTACTTC. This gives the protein CASSRVGVVPEQYF.

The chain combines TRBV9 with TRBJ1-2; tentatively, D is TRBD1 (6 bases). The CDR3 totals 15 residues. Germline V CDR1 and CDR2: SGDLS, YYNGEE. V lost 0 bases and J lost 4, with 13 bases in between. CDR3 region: CASSVARDISYGYTF. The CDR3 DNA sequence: TGTGCCAGCAGCGTAGCTCGGGACATTAGCTATGGCTACACCTTC.

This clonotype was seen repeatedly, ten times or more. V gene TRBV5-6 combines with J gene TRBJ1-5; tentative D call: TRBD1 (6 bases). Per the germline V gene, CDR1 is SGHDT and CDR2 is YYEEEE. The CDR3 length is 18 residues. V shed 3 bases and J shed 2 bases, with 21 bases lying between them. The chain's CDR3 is CASSYTAWGGQGNQPQHF. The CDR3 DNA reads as TGTGCCAGCAGCTACACAGCATGGGGGGGGCAAGGCAATCAGCCCCAGCATTTT.

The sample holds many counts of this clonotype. This chain's CDR3 is CASRETTDSGNTIYF. DNA for the CDR3: TGTGCCAGCAGAGAGACGACAGACTCTGGAAACACCATATATTTT. The chain recombines TRBV6-1 with TRBJ1-3; tentative D call: TRBD1 (5 bases). Trimming removed 6 bases at V and 0 bases at J, with 12 bases between. The germline V gene encodes CDR1 MNHNS and CDR2 SASEGT. The CDR3 is made up of 15 amino acids.

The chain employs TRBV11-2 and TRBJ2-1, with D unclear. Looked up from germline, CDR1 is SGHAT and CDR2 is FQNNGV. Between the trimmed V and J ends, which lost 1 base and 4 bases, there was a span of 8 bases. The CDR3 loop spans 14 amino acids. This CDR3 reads CASSLVGQYNEQFF. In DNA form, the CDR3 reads TGTGCCAGCAGCTTAGTCGGCCAGTACAATGAGCAGTTCTTC. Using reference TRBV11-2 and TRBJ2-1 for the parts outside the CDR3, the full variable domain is EAGVAQSPRYKIIEKRQSVAFWCNPISGHATLYWYQQILGQGPKLLIQFQNNGVVDDSQLPKDRFSAERLKGVDSTLKIQPAKLEDSAVYLCASSLVGQYNEQFFGPGTRLTVL.

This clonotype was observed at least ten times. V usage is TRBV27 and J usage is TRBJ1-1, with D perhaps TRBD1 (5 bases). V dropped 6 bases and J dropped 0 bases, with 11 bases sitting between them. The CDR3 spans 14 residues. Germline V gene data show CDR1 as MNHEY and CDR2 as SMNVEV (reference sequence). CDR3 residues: CASSPGYVNTEAFF. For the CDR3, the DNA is TGTGCCAGCAGCCCAGGGTATGTGAACACTGAAGCTTTCTTT.